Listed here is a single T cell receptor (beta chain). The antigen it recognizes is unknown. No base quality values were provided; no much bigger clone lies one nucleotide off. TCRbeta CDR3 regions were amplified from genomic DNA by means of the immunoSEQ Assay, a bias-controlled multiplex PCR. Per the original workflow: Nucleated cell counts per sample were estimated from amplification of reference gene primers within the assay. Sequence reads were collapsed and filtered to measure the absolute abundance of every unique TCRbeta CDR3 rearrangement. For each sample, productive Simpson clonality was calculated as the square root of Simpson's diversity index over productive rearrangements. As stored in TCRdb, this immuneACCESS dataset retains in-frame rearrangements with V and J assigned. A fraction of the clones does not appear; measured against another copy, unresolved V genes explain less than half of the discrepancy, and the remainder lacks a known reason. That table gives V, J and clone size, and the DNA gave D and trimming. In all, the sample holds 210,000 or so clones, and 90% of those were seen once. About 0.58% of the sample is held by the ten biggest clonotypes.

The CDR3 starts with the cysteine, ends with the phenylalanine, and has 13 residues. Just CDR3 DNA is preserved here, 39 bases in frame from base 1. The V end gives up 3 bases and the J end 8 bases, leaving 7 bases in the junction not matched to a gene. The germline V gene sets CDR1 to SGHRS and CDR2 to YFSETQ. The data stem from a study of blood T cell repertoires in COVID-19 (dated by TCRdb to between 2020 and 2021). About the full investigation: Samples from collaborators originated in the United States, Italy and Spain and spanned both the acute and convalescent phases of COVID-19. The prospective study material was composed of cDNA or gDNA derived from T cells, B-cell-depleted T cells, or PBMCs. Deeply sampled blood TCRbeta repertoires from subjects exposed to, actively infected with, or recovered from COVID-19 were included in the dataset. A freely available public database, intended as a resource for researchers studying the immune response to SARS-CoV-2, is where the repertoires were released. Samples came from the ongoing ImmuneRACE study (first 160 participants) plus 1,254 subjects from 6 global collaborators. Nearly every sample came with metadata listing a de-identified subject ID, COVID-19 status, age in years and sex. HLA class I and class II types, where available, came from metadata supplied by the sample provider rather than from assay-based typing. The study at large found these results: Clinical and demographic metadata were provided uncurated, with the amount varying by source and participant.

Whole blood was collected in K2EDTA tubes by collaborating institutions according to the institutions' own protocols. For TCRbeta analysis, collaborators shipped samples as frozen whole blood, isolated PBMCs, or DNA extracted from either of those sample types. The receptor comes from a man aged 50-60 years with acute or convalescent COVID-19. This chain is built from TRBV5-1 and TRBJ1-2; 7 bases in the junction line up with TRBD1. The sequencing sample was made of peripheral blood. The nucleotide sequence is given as TGCGCCAGCAGCTCCACAGGGGAAGGGGGCTACACCTTC. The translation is CASSSTGEGGYTF.